This T cell receptor beta chain originates from a study of cytomegalovirus exposure and HLA in healthy donors (TCRdb year 2017). In the study overall: According to an earlier analysis of around 600 of the donors, roughly 180 million T cells yielded 90 million to 140 million unique TCR beta sequences and around 280 Gb of sequence data. Roughly 300 gigabases of sequencing data and roughly 81 million unique TCR sequences made up an early release that covered 640 HLA-typed donors. Of the roughly 390 genotyped donors, over 80% were placed in the genetic ancestry cluster associated with self-reported Caucasian donors. The study aimed to test whether cataloging public T cell receptors could reveal signatures of past pathogen exposure. Using immunosequencing, the study profiled T cell repertoires from 640 or so subjects and related those repertoires to cytomegalovirus serostatus. Besides the first cohort of 666 subjects, a separate validation cohort made up of about 120 different subjects was used. High-throughput TCR immunosequencing, statistical association of individual TCRs with disease status, and machine learning were combined to predict cytomegalovirus infection status. A later analysis re-examined previously published TCR beta repertoires from roughly 720 donors and added high-resolution HLA genotyping to investigate patterns of TCR occurrence. The later analysis used no new phenotypic data to find candidate immune exposures, relying instead on TCR beta sequences and their occurrence across donors. An earlier analysis of a few hundred of the donors applied high-throughput TCR beta sequencing to assess whether each TCR beta V gene segment acted as functional or pseudogenic. Donor age, sex, ethnicity and CMV serostatus were collected together with the repertoire data. In a later genetic analysis, genome-wide SNP genotypes for about three fifths of the 666 donors were used, and that subset was treated as a discovery cohort. Every repertoire in the discovery cohort had been generated on one and the same sequencing platform. Both class I and class II loci were covered by HLA typing, at four-digit resolution. Typing coverage differed by locus: A, B, C, DRB1 and DQB1 were typed in about 620-630 donors, DQA1 in about 500, DPA1 in 600 to 610, and DPB1 in 472. Because of strong linkage in the cohort, roughly five DR-DQ haplotypes were treated as single units for association and clustering. Among 398 genotyped donors of the cohort, an average of approximately 240,000 unique TCR beta nucleotide sequences were sequenced per donor, approximately 20% of them non-productive.

Libraries were prepared through the immunoSEQ multiplex PCR assay. For the multiplex PCR, a mixture combining 60 forward primers for TCR Vbeta segments and 13 reverse primers for TCR Jbeta segments was used. The CDR3 region of rearranged TCR beta genes was amplified from genomic DNA by a multiplex PCR assay. On the Illumina HiSeq System, the amplified TCR beta libraries were sequenced as 87-base-pair reads. Per the source publication's procedure: A later analysis tallied roughly 76 million unique TCR beta chains across the 666 repertoires, and some 12 million of those chains were shared by two or more donors. Raw reads were error-corrected and collapsed into unique sequences with a nearest-neighbor algorithm that merged closely related sequences to remove PCR and sequencing errors. CDR3 sequences were aligned to IMGT reference sequences to assign V, D and J gene segments. Each retained sequence needed at least a six-nucleotide match to both a V gene segment and a J gene segment. Rearrangements were classified as productive when the CDR3 lacked stop codons and remained in frame with V and J, and all other rearrangements were classified as non-productive. Following IMGT convention, CDR3 was defined as the stretch from the second conserved V-encoded cysteine to the conserved J-encoded phenylalanine. The earlier analysis of 550 to 650 of the donors excluded any sequence lacking an unambiguous match to a single V gene segment. In an earlier analysis of 450 to 700 of the donors, V segments were called functional above 56.7% productive rearrangements and were called segregating when the between-donor standard deviation exceeded 5%. To diagnose cytomegalovirus status from the catalog of TCR beta chain sequences, a statistical classification framework was built. In a later analysis, TCR nucleotide sequences were compared against IMGT/GENE-DB human TR gene sequences so that V and J genes could be assigned. The TCRdist pipeline was used in a later analysis to assign CDR3 sequences and most-parsimonious VDJ recombination scenarios. A later analysis defined each TCR beta chain by its CDR3 amino acid sequence plus V-gene family, and excluded reads lacking a unique V-gene family. A later analysis removed 600 or so highly shared, low-generation-probability nucleotide sequences to deal with suspected cross-contamination and a sequencing artifact. For each public chain, a later analysis derived a clonal expansion index from normalized ranks of inferred template counts within each repertoire. In a later analysis, generation probabilities were computed using a VDJ recombination model fitted to out-of-frame rearrangements, and the results were checked against IGoR. A later analysis scored TCR-TCR, TCR-HLA and TCR-CMV co-occurrence with hypergeometric tests, applying a repertoire-size bias correction to TCR pairs. In a later analysis, false discovery rates were estimated by permuting HLA or CMV assignments 20 times. In a later analysis, co-occurring TCRs were grouped using DBSCAN, and TCRdist sequence similarity was added for clustering within HLA-allele-positive subsets. For co-occurrence clustering, repertoires with fewer than 30,000 or more than 120,000 public chains were excluded, along with four or five repertoires with anomalous nucleotide sharing. Not all clones reach the TCRdb copy of this immuneACCESS table, which keeps in-frame sequences only. Checked studies attribute under half of the gap to unresolved V genes and leave the rest unexplained. V, J and clone size are taken as reported in that table, and D and trimming were inferred from the DNA itself. Present in this sample are roughly 120,000 clones, approximately 76% of which were seen just once. The ten most abundant clones make up 16% of the sample.

Notes on this clone: This clone's antigen is unknown. No much larger clone exists at a distance of one base, and base qualities are not known.

Findings and caveats that apply to the study as a whole: An earlier analysis of several hundred of the donors showed that most TCR beta V segments appeared in productive rearrangements either about 87% or about 30% of the time, which broadly matched IMGT annotations. A further reported finding was that TCR beta sequences accurately predicted the HLA-A and HLA-B alleles for most subjects in the first cohort. About 15 rarely observed V segments, including chromosome 9 orphons, were excluded from the earlier analysis of about 600 of the donors because counts were too low. In vitro tests confirmed that a few of the cytomegalovirus-associated TCR beta chains recognize cytomegalovirus antigens. For the cohort, immune exposure information was limited to CMV serostatus. Most TCR sequences were observed very rarely across donors, whereas some public TCRs were present in many individuals. Because HLA typing was unavailable for some donors at each locus, only the typed subset was used in association tests. A later genetic analysis reported fewer N-insertions in productive TCRs among donors in an Asian-associated ancestry cluster than the approximately 670-donor mean. In a later genetic analysis, a missense DCLRE1C variant was associated with V-gene and J-gene trimming of TCR beta chains, and the association was replicated in an independent cohort. The classifier was reported to diagnose cytomegalovirus status with high specificity and sensitivity in both the original and validation cohorts. Linkage disequilibrium might explain the correlated functional status among segregating V segments, but an unknown experimental factor could not be excluded. When HLA alleles, especially DR and DQ, strongly co-occurred, attributing TCR associations to individual alleles was difficult. A later analysis reported that several top co-occurrence clusters appeared linked to parvovirus B19, influenza, CMV and Epstein-Barr virus. Specific HLA alleles were associated with 18,000 or so TCR beta sequences at a false discovery rate of 0.05 in a later analysis. The sequencing pipeline was judged likely to have produced a cluster of highly shared sequence variants as a technical artifact. In a later analysis, HLA-associated TCR beta chains showed more clonal expansion and lower generation probabilities than non-associated chains that were equally common. The authors suggested that the approach could potentially be generalized to other disease states and immunological phenotypes. According to a later analysis, most CMV-associated TCR beta chains appeared to be HLA-restricted, and the HLA associations seemed to be driven largely by CMV exposure. The cohort was sequenced for TCR beta chains only, and without alpha or paired-chain data the features that could be detected were limited. In the study, about 150 TCR beta chains were listed as associated with cytomegalovirus. A later analysis found that TCR association rates varied across HLA loci, with DRB1 alleles showing the most associated TCRs and HLA-C alleles the fewest. Presence/absence analyses assumed roughly uniform sequencing depth across donors, an assumption that may not hold.

The cohort comprised fewer than 700 healthy bone marrow donors. All cohort members were sampled while nominally healthy, although unrecorded immune exposures were likely present. The donor was CMV seropositive and belonged to the group of 250 to 350 seropositive cohort members. A peripheral blood sample was collected from each donor, and TCR beta sequencing was performed on peripheral blood mononuclear cells. Genomic DNA was extracted from the blood cell samples with the Qiagen DNeasy Blood Extraction Kit. Sequencing was carried out using PBMCs. This clonotype originated in a man aged 50 to 60 in good health and CMV-seropositive.

The CDR3 protein sequence reads: CASSFLAGGGNEQFF. The DNA sequence reads TGCGCCAGCAGCTTTCTAGCGGGAGGGGGCAATGAGCAGTTCTTC. Rearrangement joined TRBV5-1 to TRBJ2-1, with TRBD2 identical over 12 junction bases. For CDR1 and CDR2, the germline V gene lists SGHRS and YFSETQ. V lost 2 bases and J lost 6 bases, and the count of bases not matched to a germline gene is 3. From the cysteine through the phenylalanine, the CDR3 covers 15 amino acids. CDR3 DNA is the only sequence kept; it has 45 bases, read in frame from the first base.